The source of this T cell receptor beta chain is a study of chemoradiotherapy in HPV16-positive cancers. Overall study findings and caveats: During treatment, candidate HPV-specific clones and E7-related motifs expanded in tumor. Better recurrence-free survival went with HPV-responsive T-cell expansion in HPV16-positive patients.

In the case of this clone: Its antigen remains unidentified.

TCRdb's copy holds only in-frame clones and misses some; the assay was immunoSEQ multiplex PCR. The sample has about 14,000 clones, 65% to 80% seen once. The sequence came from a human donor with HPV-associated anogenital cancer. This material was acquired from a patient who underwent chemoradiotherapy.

The CDR3 here is CASSGQNYEQYF. As DNA, the CDR3 is TGCGCCAGCAGTGGTCAGAACTACGAGCAGTACTTC. The chain carries TRBV10-2 and TRBJ2-7; D is unclear. Trimming took off 4 bases at V and 3 bases at J, with 7 bases between the two ends. Germline V gives CDR1 WSHSY, CDR2 SAAADI. The CDR3 covers 12 residues.